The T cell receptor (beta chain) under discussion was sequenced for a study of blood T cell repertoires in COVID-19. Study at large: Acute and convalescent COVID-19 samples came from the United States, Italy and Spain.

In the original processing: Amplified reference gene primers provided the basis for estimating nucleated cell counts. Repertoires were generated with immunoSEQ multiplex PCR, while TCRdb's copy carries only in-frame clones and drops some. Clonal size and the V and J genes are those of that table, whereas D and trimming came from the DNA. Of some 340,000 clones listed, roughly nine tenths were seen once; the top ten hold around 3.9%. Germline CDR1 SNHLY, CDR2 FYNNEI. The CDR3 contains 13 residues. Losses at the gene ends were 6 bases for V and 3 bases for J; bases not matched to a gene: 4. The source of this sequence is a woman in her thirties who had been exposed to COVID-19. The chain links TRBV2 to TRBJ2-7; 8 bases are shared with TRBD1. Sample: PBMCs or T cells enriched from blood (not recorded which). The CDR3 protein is CASRTGAYYEQYF. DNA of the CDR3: TGTGCCAGCAGGACAGGGGCTTACTACGAGCAGTACTTC.